The following is a TCR beta chain sequence with its context. The antigen is undetermined. TCRdb called the 5' RACE reads again in MiXCR, with one record for every CDR3 protein. Here the sample spans roughly 40,000 distinct CDR3 sequences, over 15% being singletons. CD25-based Treg depletion was applied to purified naive CD4+ T cells. V dropped 8 bases and J dropped 4 bases, with 17 bases sitting between them. This CDR3 spans 15 amino acids. Germline V lookup: CDR1 MNHEY, CDR2 SVGAGI. Study conclusions and caveats: Tumor Treg TCRs overlapped most with tumor naive CD4+ cells. The larger-cohort validation was restricted to a single TCR beta V-J rearrangement rather than whole repertoires.

The source is a female donor with breast cancer. This sequence joins TRBV6-5 and TRBJ2-2, with TRBD1 as a possible D gene (5 bases). The sample taken for sequencing was naive CD4+ T cells sorted from a lymph node. Subset: naive CD4+ T cells, CD4+CD45RA+CD25-. CDR3 bases: TGTGCCAGCCGCAAAAGGGGTCGTGTCACCGGGGAGCTGTTTTTT. It translates to CASRKRGRVTGELFF.